This is a list of T cell receptor beta chains from one sample in a study of T cells in Graves' hyperthyroidism and ophthalmopathy. TCRdb re-derived calls from the multiplex PCR reads in MiXCR, one entry per CDR3 protein. The data hold around 620,000 distinct CDR3 sequences, with around 15% observed a single time. Sequenced: blood. These TCRs come from a woman in her 30s with Graves' hyperthyroidism. The conserved cysteine and the conserved F or W are not part of the CDR3 here. A D gene is named only where the DNA matches it firmly. Not every row has a clone size; where given, it reads once, few, many or a size class.

9	TRBV20-1	NA	NA	SAGDNNEQF
12	TRBV6-5	NA	NA	ASSYSPGRAGYT
11	TRBV18	NA	NA	ASSPPVIHEQY
11	TRBV6-6	NA	NA	ASSYSSQETQF
13	TRBV20-1	few	NA	SATPPDFRTQTQY
14	TRBV27	many	TRBD2	ASSLLSGIRTDTQY
10	TRBV2	few	NA	ASNTDSYEQY
9	TRBV6-1	many	NA	ASRYTNEAF
14	TRBV9	NA	NA	ASLGTVPSGANVLT
12	TRBV20-1	NA	NA	SALSAGVNYGYT
9	TRBV24-1	many	NA	ATKWDGEAF
11	TRBV12-3/TRBV12-4	many	NA	ASSAEGTYEQY
13	TRBV13	few	NA	ASSPWGSGDGEQF
12	TRBV15	many	NA	ATAFRTDNSPLH
15	TRBV19	NA	NA	ASSMRSFGGMNTEAF
13	TRBV3-1	many	TRBD2	ASSHGLAAWETQY
11	TRBV2	many	TRBD1	ASGTATGMPQH
13	TRBV6-1	NA	TRBD1	ASSIRDSVNSPLH
11	TRBV28	many	NA	ASRSVGVRPQH
13	TRBV12-3/TRBV12-4	many	NA	ASSHAGHNNQPQH
16	TRBV6-1	NA	TRBD1	ASSEGFAAGGITDTQY
12	TRBV28	NA	NA	ASTRGGYFETQY
12	TRBV20-1	NA	TRBD2	SARLAGLGNEQF
15	TRBV4-3	few	TRBD2	ASSQVLAGVVADTQY
10	TRBV11-3	many	NA	ASSLSGREQY
8	TRBV12-3/TRBV12-4	many	NA	ASSVGKAF
11	TRBV5-1	few	NA	ASSSQPDQPQH
11	TRBV20-1	NA	NA	SARDIAGDTQY
11	TRBV10-3	many	NA	AIGDRLGYEQY
14	TRBV7-2	few	TRBD2	ASSSSGSISTDTQY
11	TRBV5-1	many	NA	ASSGTLDYGYT
11	TRBV27	many	TRBD1	ASSDRGPYGYT
12	TRBV24-1	many	NA	ATSDFGVRETQY
13	TRBV6-2/TRBV6-3	NA	TRBD2	ASSWGLAFPYEQY
14	TRBV5-5	NA	TRBD2	ASSTTGTSVTDTQY
11	TRBV2	few	NA	ASSGLNQETQY
15	TRBV7-9	NA	NA	ASSANSGRRTAYEQY
10	TRBV12-5	many	NA	ASGSQDNEQF
14	TRBV12-3/TRBV12-4	few	TRBD2	ASSFRLAGDTDTQY